This TCR beta chain was identified in a study of cytomegalovirus exposure and HLA in healthy donors. V was clipped by 0 bases and J by 8 bases, with 12 bases between them. Germline loops: CDR1 SGDLS, CDR2 YYNGEE. The CDR3 extends over 15 amino acids. With 60 Vbeta and 13 Jbeta primers, the PCR was carried out. Only in-frame clones appear in the TCRdb table, and some are missing; sequencing was by immunoSEQ multiplex PCR. The table shows 97,000 or so clones, with approximately 9% occurring only once. This chain joins TRBV9 and TRBJ1-6, with D unresolved. This TCR was recovered from a man aged 50 to 59 in good health and CMV-seropositive. The sequenced material came from PBMCs. The CDR3 protein is CASSVGRGDYSPLHF. CDR3 DNA: TGTGCCAGCAGCGTAGGACGGGGAGACTATTCACCCCTCCACTTT.